This record looks at one T cell receptor beta chain sequence and its context. TCRdb processed the 5' RACE reads anew with MiXCR; each CDR3 protein has one entry. The sample shows 1.5 million to 2 million distinct CDR3 sequences, about 32% of them seen only once. These data are taken from a study of identical twins. V was trimmed by 2 bases and J by 9 bases, leaving 8 bases between them. Germline assignment: CDR1 SGHRS and CDR2 YFSETQ. CDR3 length: 12 residues. The chain uses TRBV5-1 and TRBJ2-2; D gene unclear. Material: cord blood. The clonotype comes from a newborn girl in good health. CDR3 amino acids: CASSLHTRELFF. The CDR3 coding sequence is TGCGCCAGCAGCTTACACACTCGGGAGCTGTTTTTT.